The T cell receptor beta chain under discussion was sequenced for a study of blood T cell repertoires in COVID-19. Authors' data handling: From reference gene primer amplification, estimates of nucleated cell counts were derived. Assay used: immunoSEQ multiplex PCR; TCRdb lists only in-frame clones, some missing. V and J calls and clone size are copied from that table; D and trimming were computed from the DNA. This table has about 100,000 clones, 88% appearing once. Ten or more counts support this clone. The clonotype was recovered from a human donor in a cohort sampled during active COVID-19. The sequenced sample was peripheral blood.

The CDR3 coding sequence is TGTGCCAGCAGTGACTCGGCGGGAGGGCACAATGAGCAGTTCTTC. The encoded protein is CASSDSAGGHNEQFF. The chain carries TRBV6-4 and TRBJ2-1; 9 nucleotides agree with TRBD2. V lost 0 bases to trimming and J lost 5 bases; unmatched junction nucleotides: 2. The length of the CDR3 is 15 residues. In germline, CDR1 is MRHNA, CDR2 SNTAGT.